This T cell receptor beta chain emerged from a study of human T cells and chemical hapten exposure. This CDR3 is built from 14 residues. Germline-derived CDR1 and CDR2 are SGHNT and YENEEA. The V end lost 1 base, the J end lost 2 bases, and 8 bases lay between the germline ends. Time point defined: patch test 2, 6 weeks after DPC sensitization. The treatment denotes: therapeutic diphenylcyclopropenone sensitization with weekly scalp DPC. Researchers extracted total RNA from unfractionated whole blood. TCRdb analysed the RACE reads with MiXCR anew, one entry per CDR3 protein. The sample has fewer than 85,000 distinct CDR3 sequences; roughly 11% are singletons.

The rearrangement uses TRBV11-3 and TRBJ1-1; no clear D gene. This sequence originates from a man aged 18 to 29 with alopecia areata. Some clones in this sample may be carry-over from other donors' samples. Material: whole blood, obtained in connection with sensitization to the hapten diphenylcyclopropenone (DPC). CDR3 DNA: TGTGCCAGCAGCTTAGGGGAGACCAACACTGAAGCTTTCTTT. It is translated as CASSLGETNTEAFF.